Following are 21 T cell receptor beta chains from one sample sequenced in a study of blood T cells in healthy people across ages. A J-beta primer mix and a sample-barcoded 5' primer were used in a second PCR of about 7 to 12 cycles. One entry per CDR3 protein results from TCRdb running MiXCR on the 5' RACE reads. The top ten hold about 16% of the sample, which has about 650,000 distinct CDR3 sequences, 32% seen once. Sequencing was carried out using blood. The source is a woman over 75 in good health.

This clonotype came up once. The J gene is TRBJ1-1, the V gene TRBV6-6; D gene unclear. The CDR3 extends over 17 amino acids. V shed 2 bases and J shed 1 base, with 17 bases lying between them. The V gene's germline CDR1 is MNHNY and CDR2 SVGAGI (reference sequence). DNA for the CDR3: TGTGCCAGCAGTTACGGGCGGGGAGGACTGAGGAACACTGAAGCTTTCTTT. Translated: CASSYGRGGLRNTEAFF.

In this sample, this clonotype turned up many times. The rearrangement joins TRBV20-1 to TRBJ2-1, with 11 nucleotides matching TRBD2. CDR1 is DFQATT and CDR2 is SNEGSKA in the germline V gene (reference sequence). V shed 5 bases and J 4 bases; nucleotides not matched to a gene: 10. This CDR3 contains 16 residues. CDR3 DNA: TGCAGTGCTTTACCGACTAGCGGGGTAAGGTACAATGAGCAGTTCTTC. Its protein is CSALPTSGVRYNEQFF.

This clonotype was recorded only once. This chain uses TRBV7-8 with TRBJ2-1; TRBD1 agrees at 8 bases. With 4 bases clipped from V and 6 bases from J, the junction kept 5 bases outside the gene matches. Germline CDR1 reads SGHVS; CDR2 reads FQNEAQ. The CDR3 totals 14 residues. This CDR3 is CASSYGTGINEQFF. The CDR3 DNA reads TGTGCCAGCAGCTACGGGACAGGTATCAATGAGCAGTTCTTC.

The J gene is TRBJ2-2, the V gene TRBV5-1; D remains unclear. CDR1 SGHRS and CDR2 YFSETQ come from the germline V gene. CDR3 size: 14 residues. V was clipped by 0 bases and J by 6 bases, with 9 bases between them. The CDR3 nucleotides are TGCGCCAGCAGCTTGGTCACGAGCGCCGGGGAGCTGTTTTTT. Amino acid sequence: CASSLVTSAGELFF. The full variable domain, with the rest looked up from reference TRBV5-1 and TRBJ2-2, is KAGVTQTPRYLIKTRGQQVTLSCSPISGHRSVSWYQQTPGQGLQFLFEYFSETQRNKGNFPGRFSGRQFSNSRSEMNVSTLELGDSALYLCASSLVTSAGELFFGEGSRLTVL.

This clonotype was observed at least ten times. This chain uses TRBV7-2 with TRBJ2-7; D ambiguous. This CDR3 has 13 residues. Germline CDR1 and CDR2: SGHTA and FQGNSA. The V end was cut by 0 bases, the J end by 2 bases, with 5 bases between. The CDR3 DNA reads TGTGCCAGCAGCTTAGCGTTGCCCTACGAGCAGTACTTC. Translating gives CASSLALPYEQYF.

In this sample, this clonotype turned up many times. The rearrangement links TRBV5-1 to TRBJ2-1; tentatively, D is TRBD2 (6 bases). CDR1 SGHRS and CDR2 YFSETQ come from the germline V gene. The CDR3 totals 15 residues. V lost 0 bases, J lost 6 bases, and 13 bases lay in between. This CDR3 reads CASSLEPHGGNEQFF. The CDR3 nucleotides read TGCGCCAGCAGCTTGGAGCCCCACGGGGGCAATGAGCAGTTCTTC.

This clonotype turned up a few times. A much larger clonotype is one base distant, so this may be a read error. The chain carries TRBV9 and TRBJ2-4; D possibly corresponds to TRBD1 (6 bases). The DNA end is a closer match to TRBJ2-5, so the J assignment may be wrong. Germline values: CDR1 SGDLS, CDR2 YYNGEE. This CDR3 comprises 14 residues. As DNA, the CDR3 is TGTGCCAGCAGCCGCAGGGGCGCGGGAGAGACCCAGTACTTC. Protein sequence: CASSRRGAGETQYF.

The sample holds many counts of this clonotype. The DNA of the CDR3 is TGTGCCAGCAGCTTAATGGGACAGGGCAACGAGCAGTACTTC. Its translation: CASSLMGQGNEQYF. The J gene is TRBJ2-7, the V gene TRBV7-9, with TRBD1 matching 9 bases. The CDR3 length is 14 residues. From germline, CDR1 is SEHNR and CDR2 FQNEAQ (reference sequence). V was clipped by 2 bases and J by 5 bases; unmatched bases: 4.

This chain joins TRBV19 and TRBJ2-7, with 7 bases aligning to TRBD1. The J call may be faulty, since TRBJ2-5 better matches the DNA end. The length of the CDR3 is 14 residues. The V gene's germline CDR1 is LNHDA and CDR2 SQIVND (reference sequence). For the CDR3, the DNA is TGTGCCAGTAGTATAGGACAGGGTGAAGAGACCCAGTACTTC. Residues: CASSIGQGEETQYF.

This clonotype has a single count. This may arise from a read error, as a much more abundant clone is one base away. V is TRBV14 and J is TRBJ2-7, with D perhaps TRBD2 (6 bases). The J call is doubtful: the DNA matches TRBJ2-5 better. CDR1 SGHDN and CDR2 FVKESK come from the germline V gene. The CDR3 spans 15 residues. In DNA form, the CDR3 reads TGTGCCAGCGGCCAACGGACTGGAGGAGGGGAGACCCAGTACTTC. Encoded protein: CASGQRTGGGETQYF.

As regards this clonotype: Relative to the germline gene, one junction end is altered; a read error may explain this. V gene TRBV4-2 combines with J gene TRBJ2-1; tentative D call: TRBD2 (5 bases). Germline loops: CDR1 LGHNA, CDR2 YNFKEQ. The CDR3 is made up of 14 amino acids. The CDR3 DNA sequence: TGTGCCAGCAGCGCTTGGACTGACGGCAATGGGCAGTTCTTC. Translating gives CASSAWTDGNGQFF.

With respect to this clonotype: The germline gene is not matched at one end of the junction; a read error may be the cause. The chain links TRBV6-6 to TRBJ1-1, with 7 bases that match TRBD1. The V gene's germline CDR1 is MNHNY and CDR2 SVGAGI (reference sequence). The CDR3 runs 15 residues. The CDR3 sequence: CASSATGEENTKAFF. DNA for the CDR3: TGTGCCAGCAGCGCTACAGGGGAGGAGAACACTAAAGCTTTCTTT.

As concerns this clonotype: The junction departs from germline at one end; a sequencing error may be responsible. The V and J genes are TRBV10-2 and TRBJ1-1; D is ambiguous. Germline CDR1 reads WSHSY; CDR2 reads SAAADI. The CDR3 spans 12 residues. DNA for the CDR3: TGCACCAGCATGGGAGGGAACACTGAAGCTTTCTTT. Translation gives CTSMGGNTEAFF.

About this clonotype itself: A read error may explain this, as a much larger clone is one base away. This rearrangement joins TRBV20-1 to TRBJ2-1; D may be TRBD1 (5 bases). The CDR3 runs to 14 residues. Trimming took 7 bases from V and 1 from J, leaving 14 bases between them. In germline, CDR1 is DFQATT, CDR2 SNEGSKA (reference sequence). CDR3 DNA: TGCAGTGTCTCCGACAGTCTGTCCTACAATGAGCAGTTCTTC. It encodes CSVSDSLSYNEQFF.

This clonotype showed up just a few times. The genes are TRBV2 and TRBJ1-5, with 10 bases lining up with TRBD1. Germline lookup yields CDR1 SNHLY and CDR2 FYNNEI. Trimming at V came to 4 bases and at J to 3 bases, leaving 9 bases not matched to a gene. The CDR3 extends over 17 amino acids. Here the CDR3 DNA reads TGTGCCAGCAGTGTCTGGGACAGGGGCAGTTACAATCAGCCCCAGCATTTT. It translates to CASSVWDRGSYNQPQHF.

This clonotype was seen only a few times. CDR3 in amino acids: CATSDSNRGSHEQFF. The CDR3 DNA is TGTGCCACCAGTGATTCGAACAGGGGGTCCCATGAGCAGTTCTTC. V gene TRBV24-1 combines with J gene TRBJ2-1; 8 positions agree with TRBD1. This CDR3 contains 15 residues. CDR1 KGHDR and CDR2 SFDVKD come from the germline V gene. V gave up 2 bases and J gave up 8 bases; unmatched junction bases: 7.

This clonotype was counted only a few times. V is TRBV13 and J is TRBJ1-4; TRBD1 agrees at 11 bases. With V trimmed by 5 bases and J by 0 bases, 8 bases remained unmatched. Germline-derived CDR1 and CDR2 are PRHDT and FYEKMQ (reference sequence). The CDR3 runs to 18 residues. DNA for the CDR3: TGTGCCAGCAGCCAGACCGGGACAGGGGGATCAACTAATGAAAAACTGTTTTTT. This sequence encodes CASSQTGTGGSTNEKLFF.

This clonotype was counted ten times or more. DNA for the CDR3: TGTGCCAGCAGCTTTAGCGGGCGGGGGGAGACCCAGTACTTC. Translated: CASSFSGRGETQYF. This chain links TRBV5-5 with TRBJ2-5; 7 bases align to TRBD2. J lost 5 bases, V lost 2 bases, and 6 bases had no gene match. The germline CDR1 and CDR2 sequences are SGHKS and YYEKEE (reference sequence). The CDR3 extends over 14 amino acids.

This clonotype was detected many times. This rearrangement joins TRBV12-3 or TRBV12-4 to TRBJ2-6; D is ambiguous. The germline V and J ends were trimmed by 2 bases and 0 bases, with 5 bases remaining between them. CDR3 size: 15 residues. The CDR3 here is CASSLSDSGANVLTF. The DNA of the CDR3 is TGTGCCAGCAGTTTATCGGACTCTGGGGCCAACGTCCTGACTTTC.

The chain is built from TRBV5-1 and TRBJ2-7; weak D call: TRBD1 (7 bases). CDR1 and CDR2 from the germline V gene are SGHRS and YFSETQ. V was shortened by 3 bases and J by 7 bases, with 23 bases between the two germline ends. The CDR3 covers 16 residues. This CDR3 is CASSSGDRLFYDEQYF. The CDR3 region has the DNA TGCGCCAGCAGCTCGGGGGACAGACTATTCTATGATGAGCAGTACTTC. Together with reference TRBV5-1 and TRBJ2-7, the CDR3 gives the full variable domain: KAGVTQTPRYLIKTRGQQVTLSCSPISGHRSVSWYQQTPGQGLQFLFEYFSETQRNKGNFPGRFSGRQFSNSRSEMNVSTLELGDSALYLCASSSGDRLFYDEQYFGPGTRLTVT.

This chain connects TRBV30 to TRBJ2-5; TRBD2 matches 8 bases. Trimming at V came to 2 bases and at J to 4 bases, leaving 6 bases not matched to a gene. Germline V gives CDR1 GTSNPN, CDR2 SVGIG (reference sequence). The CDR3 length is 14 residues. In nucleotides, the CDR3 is TGTGCCTGGAGTCCCGGGGGGGCTGCAGAGACCCAGTACTTC. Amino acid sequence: CAWSPGGAAETQYF.